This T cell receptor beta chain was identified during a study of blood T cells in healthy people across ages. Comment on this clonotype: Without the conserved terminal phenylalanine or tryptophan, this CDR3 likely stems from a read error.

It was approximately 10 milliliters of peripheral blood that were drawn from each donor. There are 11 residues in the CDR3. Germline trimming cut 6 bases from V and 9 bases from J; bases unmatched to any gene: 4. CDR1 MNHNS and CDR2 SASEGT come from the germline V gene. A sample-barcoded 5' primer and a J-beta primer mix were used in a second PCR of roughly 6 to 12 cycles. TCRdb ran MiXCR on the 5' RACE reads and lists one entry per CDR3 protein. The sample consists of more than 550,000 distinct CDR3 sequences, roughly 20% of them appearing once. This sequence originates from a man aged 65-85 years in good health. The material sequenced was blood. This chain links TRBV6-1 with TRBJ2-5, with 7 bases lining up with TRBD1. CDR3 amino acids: CASRAGQAQYI. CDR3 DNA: TGTGCCAGCAGGGCAGGACAGGCCCAGTACATC.